These 9 T cell receptor beta chains share one sample of origin, sequenced in a study of CD8 T cells in Susac syndrome (dated by TCRdb to about 2019). Libraries came from the immunoSEQ multiplex PCR assay. RNA was extracted with the RNeasy kit and roughly 0.5 to 1 ug was reverse transcribed using random hexamers. TCRdb applied fastp at Q25 and MiXCR to the public reads, then kept only in-frame beta chains. Identical CDR3 protein sequences are pooled into one entry, listed with their most common genes and DNA. Here the sample has hundreds of thousands of distinct CDR3 sequences; about 89% occur a single time. The top ten clones comprise 0.18% of the sample. Sequencing used CD8+ T cells from PBMCs. These receptors originate from a human donor with multiple sclerosis.

The J gene is TRBJ2-7, the V gene TRBV28; D remains unclear. From germline, CDR1 is MDHEN and CDR2 SYDVKM. This CDR3 contains 11 residues. Deletions cut 6 bases from V and 6 bases from J, with 9 bases between. Here the CDR3 DNA reads TGTGCCAGCAGCCCCGTTGGCGAGCAGTACTTC. As protein: CASSPVGEQYF.

V is TRBV24-1 and J is TRBJ2-5; no definite D call. The length of the CDR3 is 12 residues. The V end lost 4 bases, the J end lost 2 bases, and 4 bases lay between the germline ends. Looked up from germline, CDR1 is KGHDR and CDR2 is SFDVKD. CDR3 amino acids: CATSDRQETQYF. CDR3 DNA: TGTGCCACCAGTGACCGGCAAGAGACCCAGTACTTC.

This chain joins TRBV7-9 and TRBJ2-3; 8 bases line up with TRBD2. The CDR3 extends over 17 amino acids. From germline, CDR1 is SEHNR and CDR2 FQNEAQ (reference sequence). Trimming took 2 bases from V and 8 from J; bases not matched to a gene: 15. The CDR3 DNA reads as TGTGCCAGCAGCTTAAACCCGGGACTAGGGGCCGATGGTACGCAGTATTTT. As protein: CASSLNPGLGADGTQYF.

The chain combines TRBV11-2 with TRBJ2-7; D perhaps matches TRBD2 (6 bases). Germline V gene data show CDR1 as SGHAT and CDR2 as FQNNGV. This CDR3 contains 14 residues. V shed 0 bases and J shed 3 bases, with 9 bases lying between them. For the CDR3, the DNA is TGTGCCAGCAGCTTAGATCCGGGGGACTACGAGCAGTACTTC. It specifies CASSLDPGDYEQYF.

This sequence joins TRBV2 and TRBJ1-1, with D unclear. Germline-derived CDR1 and CDR2 are SNHLY and FYNNEI. With 3 bases removed from V and 0 bases from J, the gap between germline ends came to 8 bases. This CDR3 comprises 14 residues. CDR3 amino acids: CASSEWALNTEAFF. In nucleotides, the CDR3 is TGTGCCAGCAGTGAGTGGGCCTTGAACACTGAAGCTTTCTTT.

V gene TRBV6-5 combines with J gene TRBJ2-2, with 10 positions matching TRBD1. Germline V CDR1 and CDR2: MNHEY, SVGAGI. The CDR3 sequence is 16 residues long. V shed 0 bases, J shed 4 bases, and the junction held 2 bases outside the gene matches. As DNA, the CDR3 is TGTGCCAGCAGTTACTCAGGACAGGGGGGCACCGGGGAGCTGTTTTTT. Protein product: CASSYSGQGGTGELFF.

This chain joins TRBV6-2 or TRBV6-3 and TRBJ2-3; TRBD2 is a possible D gene (6 bases). CDR1 MNHEY and CDR2 SVGEGT come from the germline V gene. The CDR3 has 16 amino acids. V lost 0 bases and J 2 bases, leaving 12 bases between the germline ends. The CDR3 DNA follows: TGTGCCAGCAGTTACTCTGCCGGGGGAGACACAGATACGCAGTATTTT. Amino acid sequence: CASSYSAGGDTDTQYF.

The V gene is TRBV29-1, the J gene TRBJ2-5, with D possibly called TRBD1 or TRBD2 (6 bases each). The CDR3 is made up of 15 amino acids. Germline V gene data show CDR1 as SQVTM and CDR2 as ANQGSEA. V dropped 0 bases and J dropped 5 bases, with 16 bases sitting between them. The CDR3 DNA reads as TGCAGCGTTGAAGATTTTAGGGGGGCGCCGGAGACCCAGTACTTC. Its protein product is CSVEDFRGAPETQYF.

CDR3 in amino acids: CASSLELLGGYGYTF. In DNA form, the CDR3 reads TGTGCCAGCAGTTTGGAGCTCCTCGGAGGCTATGGCTACACCTTC. J is TRBJ1-2 and V is TRBV28; D is ambiguous. The CDR3 length is 15 residues. The V end lost 3 bases, the J end lost 4 bases, and 15 bases lay between the germline ends. Germline-derived CDR1 and CDR2 are MDHEN and SYDVKM.